This T cell receptor (beta chain) was identified during a study of T-cell reconstitution after alpha-beta-depleted transplantation in children. A TCRbeta library incorporating unique molecular identifiers was prepared. One entry per CDR3 protein results from TCRdb running MiXCR on the PCR reads. The table includes about 500,000 distinct CDR3 sequences, about 31% detected once. Germline loops: CDR1 MNHEY, CDR2 SMNVEV (reference sequence). This CDR3 contains 14 residues. The V gene lost 2 bases and the J gene lost 7 bases, with 12 bases spanning the gap. This clonotype showed up just a few times. This chain connects TRBV27 to TRBJ2-1; the D call may be TRBD1 or TRBD2 (5 bases each). The sequence came from a human donor who donated a stem cell graft to a child with aplastic anemia. The material sequenced was PBMCs from the stem cell graft donor, taken from the stem cell graft. CDR3 protein: CASSLAGTQNEQFF. Here the CDR3 DNA reads TGTGCCAGCAGTTTAGCCGGGACCCAGAATGAGCAGTTCTTC.